This TCR beta chain was sequenced in a study of T cell responses to AZD1222 COVID-19 vaccine (dated by TCRdb to the early 2020s). Turning to the overall study: AZD1222 recipients given second doses at about 4 weeks or at about 12 weeks were pooled, since spike-specific TCR depth and breadth were not found to differ between the two schedules. Enrollment into the trials was organized by age into subgroups of 18-55, 56-69 and 70-plus years, and those subgroups contained roughly 150, 30 and 60 TCR-sequenced participants, respectively. TCR sequencing covered fewer than 250 trial participants: about 210 given two doses of AZD1222 and around 26 given two doses of MenACWY control vaccine.

Broad study findings and their caveats: Reportedly, close to half of the unique spike-specific TCRs recognized epitopes lying outside the regions that are mutated in the B.1.351 and B.1.1.7 variants. The whole spike protein was spanned by vaccine-associated CD4 TCRs, and dominant responses were seen in regions 160-218 and 743-854. After two AZD1222 doses, spike-specific TCR breadth and depth were significantly higher than at day 0 and than in MenACWY recipients. No day 14 peak-response samples were available, so repertoires were characterized only after the peak T cell response. The 56-69-year group was small, and its depth increase did not reach significance, likely because of low power. Participants were mostly white British, with more females than males. The authors suggested clonal diversity may have been underestimated. Conclusions about previously exposed vaccinees are limited because only six or seven AZD1222 recipients were SARS-CoV-2 seropositive at baseline.

The CDR3 regions of human TCRbeta chains were analyzed by immunosequencing. In the authors' own workflow: Repertoire TCRs were checked for matches against a reference library of SARS-CoV-2-specific TCRs that had been generated using the MIRA antigen-specificity platform. Breadth meant the fraction of unique TCRs that were SARS-CoV-2-associated, whereas depth meant the fraction of total T cells that were SARS-CoV-2-associated. Using the MIRA data, each spike-specific TCR was assigned both to the spike region to which the TCR was reactive and to a CD4 or CD8 class. Log10-transformed breadth and depth values were compared by one-way ANOVA with Sidak's multiple comparisons tests. This is the immuneACCESS table as TCRdb keeps it, with only in-frame sequences that have V and J called. A part of the clones is gone; compared with another copy, unresolved V genes explain less than half, and the rest is unexplained. The DNA was the basis for D and trimming; V, J and clone size are from that table. This sample holds approximately 110,000 clones; about 85% were observed only once. 6.2% of the sample is taken by the ten largest.

Points on this clone: Its cognate antigen has yet to be identified. Base-call qualities are not available, and no considerably larger clone is one nucleotide away.

The time point label of this sample denotes: baseline before first vaccination. Vaccinee samples were obtained from the UK trials COV001 and COV002, which included a single-blind randomized controlled phase 2/3 trial of AZD1222 (ChAdOx1 nCoV-19) in healthy adults. For TCRbeta chain sequencing, PBMC samples were collected from trial participants at day 0 and at day 28 after the second dose. Sequenced material: peripheral blood, taken on day 0 of AZD1222 vaccination. This receptor was obtained from an adult in good health.

The CDR3 reads as follows: CASSPGQRKETQYF. DNA sequence: TGTGCCAGCAGTCCGGGACAGAGAAAGGAGACCCAGTACTTC. Recombination linked TRBV7-9 to TRBJ2-5; 7 central bases correspond to TRBD1. From its cysteine to its phenylalanine, the CDR3 spans 14 amino acids. Only the CDR3 part of the read is kept: 42 bases, read in frame from the first base. The germline V gene (reference sequence) gives CDR1 as SEHNR and CDR2 as FQNEAQ. Trimming removed 6 bases from V and 5 bases from J; the gene matches leave 9 bases unexplained.